The 6 T cell receptor beta chains presented below share a single source sample, sequenced in a study of cytomegalovirus exposure and HLA in healthy donors. The protocol was immunoSEQ multiplex PCR, while the TCRdb copy is restricted to in-frame clones and leaves out a portion. The top ten clones hold 0.95% to 1.5% of a sample with roughly 200,000 clones, roughly 81% of them seen once. Source material: PBMCs. These receptors came from a woman between 25 and 40 years old in good health and CMV-seronegative.

The chain couples TRBV28 to TRBJ2-7; D may be TRBD1 (6 bases). CDR3 length: 15 residues. Germline values: CDR1 MDHEN, CDR2 SYDVKM. V was pared by 1 base and J by 4 bases, with 14 bases between. The CDR3 protein is CASSLFGGRGYEQYF. The CDR3 region has the DNA TGTGCCAGCAGTTTATTTGGGGGCCGAGGGTACGAGCAGTACTTC.

The chain has TRBV30 and TRBJ2-7; 11 bases line up with TRBD2. The CDR3 covers 15 residues. Germline-derived CDR1 and CDR2 are GTSNPN and SVGIG (reference sequence). Unmatched junction bases numbered 9, after V lost 2 bases and J lost 6 bases. In DNA, the CDR3 is TGTGCCTGGAGTTCCCTAGCGGGAGGTATGTTCGAGCAGTACTTC. It yields the protein CAWSSLAGGMFEQYF.

V is TRBV11-3 and J is TRBJ1-6; possibly TRBD1 for D (5 bases). Deletions cut 5 bases from V and 10 bases from J, with 15 bases between. Looked up from germline, CDR1 is SGHNT and CDR2 is YENEEA. The CDR3 totals 14 residues. The CDR3 region is CASSQSGGGSPLHF. CDR3 DNA: TGTGCCAGCAGCCAATCCGGGGGAGGCTCACCCCTCCACTTT. Full variable domain (remainder filled in from reference TRBV11-3 and TRBJ1-6): EAGVVQSPRYKIIEKKQPVAFWCNPISGHNTLYWYLQNLGQGPELLIRYENEEAVDDSQLPKDRFSAERLKGVDSTLKIQPAELGDSAVYLCASSQSGGGSPLHFGNGTRLTVT.

V and J are TRBV7-9 and TRBJ2-4; 8 bases match TRBD1. This CDR3 contains 19 residues. The junction had 14 bases not matched to a gene; V was cut back by 2 bases and J by 2 bases. CDR1 SEHNR and CDR2 FQNEAQ come from the germline V gene (reference sequence). CDR3 amino acids: CASSLWVGLDRASKNIQYF. CDR3 DNA sequence: TGTGCCAGCAGCTTATGGGTTGGACTGGACAGGGCTTCCAAAAACATTCAGTACTTC.

V usage is TRBV6-5 and J usage is TRBJ1-1; 10 nucleotides match TRBD1. The CDR3 runs 14 residues. With V trimmed by 2 bases and J by 10 bases, 7 bases remained unmatched. CDR1 is MNHEY, CDR2 SVGAGI, per germline. This CDR3 reads CASSYGTGASGAFF. The CDR3 region has the DNA TGTGCCAGCAGTTACGGGACAGGGGCCTCCGGAGCTTTCTTT.

The CDR3 here is CASSARTGTYEQYF. The CDR3, as DNA: TGCGCCAGCAGCGCAAGGACGGGGACCTACGAGCAGTACTTC. The chain joins TRBV5-1 to TRBJ2-7; D possibly corresponds to TRBD2 (5 bases). The germline V gene has CDR1 SGHRS and CDR2 YFSETQ. V lost 4 bases and J lost 2, with 13 bases in between. The CDR3 covers 14 residues.